Each of the 3 T cell receptor beta chains below was sequenced from the same sample in a study of OX40 agonist ivuxolimab in advanced cancers. Libraries were built with the immunoSEQ multiplex PCR assay. TCRdb's version of the immuneACCESS table is confined to in-frame rearrangements and falls short of the full clone set. An unresolved V gene accounts for under half of the shortfall where checked; the remainder is of unknown origin. This sample lists fewer than 45,000 clones; roughly four fifths were detected once. Approximately 2.3% of the sample comes from the top ten. The sequenced sample was CD4+ or CD8+ T cells sorted from blood, obtained in a trial of the OX40 agonist ivuxolimab. These receptors were obtained from an adult with an advanced solid tumor such as melanoma, head and neck, liver or kidney cancer.

CDR3 sequence: CASSHGQGANYGYTF. The CDR3 coding sequence is TGTGCCAGCAGCCACGGACAGGGGGCTAACTATGGCTACACCTTC. The chain employs TRBV6-6 and TRBJ1-2, with 10 bases aligning to TRBD1. Trimming took 6 bases from V and 0 from J; bases not matched to a gene: 4. This CDR3 region has 15 residues. Germline CDR1 is MNHNY and CDR2 is SVGAGI (reference sequence).

V and J are TRBV30 and TRBJ1-3; a weak D match, TRBD1 (5 bases). In germline, CDR1 is GTSNPN, CDR2 SVGIG (reference sequence). Trimming left V 5 bases short and J 4 bases short, with 18 bases between. The CDR3 length is 15 residues. The CDR3 reads CAWDGTAGLGNTIYF. CDR3 sequence (DNA): TGTGCCTGGGATGGGACGGCAGGGCTAGGAAACACCATATATTTT.

V gene TRBV10-3 combines with J gene TRBJ1-2; unclear D gene. CDR1 is ENHRY and CDR2 is SYGVKD in the germline V gene. With 0 bases removed from V and 0 bases from J, the gap between germline ends came to 8 bases. The CDR3 sequence is 15 residues long. CDR3 in DNA: TGTGCCATCAGTGAGTCATTTATGTCTAACTATGGCTACACCTTC. Protein sequence: CAISESFMSNYGYTF.